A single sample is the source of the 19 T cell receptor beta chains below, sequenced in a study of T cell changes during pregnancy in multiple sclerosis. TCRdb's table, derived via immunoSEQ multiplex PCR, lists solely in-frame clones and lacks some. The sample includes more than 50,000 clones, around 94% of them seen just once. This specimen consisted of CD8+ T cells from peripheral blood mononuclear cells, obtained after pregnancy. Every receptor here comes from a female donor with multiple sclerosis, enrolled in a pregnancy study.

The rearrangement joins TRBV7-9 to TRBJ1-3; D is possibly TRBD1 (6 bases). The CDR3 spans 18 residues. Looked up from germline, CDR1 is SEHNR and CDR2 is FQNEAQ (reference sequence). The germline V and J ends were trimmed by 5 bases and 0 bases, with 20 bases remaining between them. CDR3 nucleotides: TGTGCCAGCAGCCTGACCGGTGGACAGTTGTTCTCTGGAAACACCATATATTTT. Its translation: CASSLTGGQLFSGNTIYF.

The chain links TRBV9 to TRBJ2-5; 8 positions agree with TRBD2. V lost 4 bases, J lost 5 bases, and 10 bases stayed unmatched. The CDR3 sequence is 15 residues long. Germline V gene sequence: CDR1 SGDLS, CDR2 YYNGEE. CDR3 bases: TGTGCCAGCAGCTTATCAGCGGGAGCCGCTGAGACCCAGTACTTC. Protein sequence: CASSLSAGAAETQYF.

CDR3 coding DNA: TGTGCCTGGAGTCGACAGTACCAAGAGACCCAGTACTTC. Amino acid sequence: CAWSRQYQETQYF. The chain links TRBV30 to TRBJ2-5; tentatively, D is TRBD1 (5 bases). V was trimmed by 2 bases and J by 0 bases, leaving 7 bases between them. This CDR3 contains 13 residues. Germline CDR1 GTSNPN, CDR2 SVGIG (reference sequence).

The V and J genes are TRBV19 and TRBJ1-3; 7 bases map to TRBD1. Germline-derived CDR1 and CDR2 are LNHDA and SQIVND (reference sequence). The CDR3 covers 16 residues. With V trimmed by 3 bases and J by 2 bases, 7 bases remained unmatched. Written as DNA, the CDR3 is TGTGCCAGTAGTATCGAGCGACAGGGCCCTGGAAACACCATATATTTT. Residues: CASSIERQGPGNTIYF.

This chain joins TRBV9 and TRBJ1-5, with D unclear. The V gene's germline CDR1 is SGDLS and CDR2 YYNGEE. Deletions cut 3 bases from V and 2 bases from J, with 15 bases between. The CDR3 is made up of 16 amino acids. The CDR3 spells CASSAGSPWGNQPQHF. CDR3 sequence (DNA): TGTGCCAGCAGCGCAGGCTCCCCCTGGGGCAATCAGCCCCAGCATTTT. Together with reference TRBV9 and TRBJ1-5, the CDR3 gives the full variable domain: DSGVTQTPKHLITATGQRVTLRCSPRSGDLSVYWYQQSLDQGLQFLIQYYNGEERAKGNILERFSAQQFPDLHSELNLSSLELGDSALYFCASSAGSPWGNQPQHFGDGTRLSIL.

The CDR3 spells CSVDRGSTNNEQFF. DNA for the CDR3: TGCAGCGTTGATCGGGGTTCGACCAACAATGAGCAGTTCTTC. The chain uses TRBV29-1 and TRBJ2-1; D may be TRBD2 (5 bases). The germline V gene encodes CDR1 SQVTM and CDR2 ANQGSEA. Trimming removed 3 bases at V and 5 bases at J, with 14 bases between. The CDR3 consists of 14 residues.

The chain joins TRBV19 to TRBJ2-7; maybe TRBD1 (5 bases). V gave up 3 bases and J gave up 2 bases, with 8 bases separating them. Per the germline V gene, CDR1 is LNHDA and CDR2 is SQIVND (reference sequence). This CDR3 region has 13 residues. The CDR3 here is CASSMDITYEQYF. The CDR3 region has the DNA TGTGCCAGTAGTATGGACATCACCTACGAGCAGTACTTC.

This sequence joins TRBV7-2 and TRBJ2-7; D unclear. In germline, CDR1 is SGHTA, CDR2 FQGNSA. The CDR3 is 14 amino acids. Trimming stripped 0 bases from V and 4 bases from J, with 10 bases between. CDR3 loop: CASSLAASSYEQYF. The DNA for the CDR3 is TGTGCCAGCAGCTTAGCCGCCTCTAGTTACGAGCAGTACTTC.

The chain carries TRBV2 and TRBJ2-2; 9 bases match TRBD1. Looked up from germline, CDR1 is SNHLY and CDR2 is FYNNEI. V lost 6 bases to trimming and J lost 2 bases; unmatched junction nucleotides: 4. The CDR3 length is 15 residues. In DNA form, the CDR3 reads TGTGCCAGCAGAGGACAGGGGTCTAACACCGGGGAGCTGTTTTTT. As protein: CASRGQGSNTGELFF.

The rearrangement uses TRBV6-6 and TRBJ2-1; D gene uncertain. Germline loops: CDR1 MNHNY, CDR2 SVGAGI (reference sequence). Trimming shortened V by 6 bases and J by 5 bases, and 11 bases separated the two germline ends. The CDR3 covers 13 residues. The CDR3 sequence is CASRSLADNEQFF. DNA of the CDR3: TGTGCCAGCAGATCGCTGGCAGACAATGAGCAGTTCTTC.

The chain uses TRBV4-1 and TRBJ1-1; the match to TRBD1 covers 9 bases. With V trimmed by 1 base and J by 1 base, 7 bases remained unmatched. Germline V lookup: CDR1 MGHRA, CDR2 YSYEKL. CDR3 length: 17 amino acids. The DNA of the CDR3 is TGCGCCAGCAGCCAAGTGACAGGGGGATTTGGGAACACTGAAGCTTTCTTT. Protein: CASSQVTGGFGNTEAFF.

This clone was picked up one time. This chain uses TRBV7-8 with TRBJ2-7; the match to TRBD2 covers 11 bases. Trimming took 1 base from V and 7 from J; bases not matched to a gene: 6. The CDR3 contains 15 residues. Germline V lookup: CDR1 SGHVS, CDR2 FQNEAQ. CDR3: CASSLVTSGESEQYF. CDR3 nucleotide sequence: TGTGCCAGCAGCTTAGTGACTAGCGGGGAGTCGGAGCAGTACTTC.

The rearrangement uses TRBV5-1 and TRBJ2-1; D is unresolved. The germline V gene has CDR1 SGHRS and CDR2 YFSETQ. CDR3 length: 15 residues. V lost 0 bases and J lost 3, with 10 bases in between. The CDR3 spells CASSLGAASYNEQFF. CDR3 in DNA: TGCGCCAGCAGCTTGGGCGCGGCGAGCTACAATGAGCAGTTCTTC. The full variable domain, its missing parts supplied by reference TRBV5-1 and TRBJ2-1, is KAGVTQTPRYLIKTRGQQVTLSCSPISGHRSVSWYQQTPGQGLQFLFEYFSETQRNKGNFPGRFSGRQFSNSRSEMNVSTLELGDSALYLCASSLGAASYNEQFFGPGTRLTVL.

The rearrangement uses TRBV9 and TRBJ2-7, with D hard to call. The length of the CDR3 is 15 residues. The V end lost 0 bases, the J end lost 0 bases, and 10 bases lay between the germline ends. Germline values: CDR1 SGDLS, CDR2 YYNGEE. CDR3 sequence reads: CASSVGIEISYEQYF. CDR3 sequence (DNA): TGTGCCAGCAGCGTAGGTATAGAAATCTCCTACGAGCAGTACTTC.

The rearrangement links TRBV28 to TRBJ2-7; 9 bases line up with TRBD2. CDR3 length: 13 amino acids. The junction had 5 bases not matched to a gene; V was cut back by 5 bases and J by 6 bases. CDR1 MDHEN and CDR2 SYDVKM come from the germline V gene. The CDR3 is CASSDGLAREQYF. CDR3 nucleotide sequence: TGTGCCAGCAGTGACGGACTAGCGCGCGAGCAGTACTTC.

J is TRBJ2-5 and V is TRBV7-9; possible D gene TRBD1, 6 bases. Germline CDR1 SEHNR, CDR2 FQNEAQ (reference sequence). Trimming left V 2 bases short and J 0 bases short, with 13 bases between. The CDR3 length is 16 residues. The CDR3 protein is CASSLPLDSNQETQYF. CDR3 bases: TGTGCCAGCAGCTTACCCCTGGACAGCAACCAAGAGACCCAGTACTTC. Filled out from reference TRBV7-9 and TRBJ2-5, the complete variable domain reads DTGVSQNPRHKITKRGQNVTFRCDPISEHNRLYWYRQTLGQGPEFLTYFQNEAQLEKSRLLSDRFSAERPKGSFSTLEIQRTEQGDSAMYLCASSLPLDSNQETQYFGPGTRLLVL.

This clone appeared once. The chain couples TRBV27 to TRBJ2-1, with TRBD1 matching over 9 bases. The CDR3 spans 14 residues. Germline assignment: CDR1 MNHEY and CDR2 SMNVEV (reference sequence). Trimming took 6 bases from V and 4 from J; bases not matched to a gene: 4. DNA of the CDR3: TGTGCCAGCAGGGGGACAGGGAATTACAATGAGCAGTTCTTC. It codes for CASRGTGNYNEQFF.

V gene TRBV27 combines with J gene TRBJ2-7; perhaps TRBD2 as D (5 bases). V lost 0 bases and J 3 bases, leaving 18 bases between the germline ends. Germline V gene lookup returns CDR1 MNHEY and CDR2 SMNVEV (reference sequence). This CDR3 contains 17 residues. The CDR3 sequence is CASSLSGLRTLGYEQYF. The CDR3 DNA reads TGTGCCAGCAGTTTATCGGGCCTCCGGACTCTAGGCTACGAGCAGTACTTC.

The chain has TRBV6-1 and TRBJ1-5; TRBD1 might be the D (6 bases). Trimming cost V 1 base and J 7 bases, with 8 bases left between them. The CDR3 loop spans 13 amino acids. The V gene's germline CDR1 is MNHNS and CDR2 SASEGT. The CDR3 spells CASSEGGLQPQHF. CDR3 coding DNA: TGTGCCAGCAGTGAAGGGGGGCTCCAGCCCCAGCATTTT.